Below are 22 T cell receptor beta chains sequenced from a single sample in a study of blood T cell repertoires in COVID-19. The data were produced by immunoSEQ multiplex PCR, yet TCRdb's version contains in-frame clones alone and is incomplete. This sample has 200,000 to 250,000 clones; roughly 90% occur once, and the top ten carry about 4.8%. The sample was peripheral blood. These receptors all come from a woman aged 40-49 years with acute or convalescent COVID-19.

The chain recombines TRBV15 with TRBJ1-1; 8 bases agree with TRBD1. CDR3 length equals 17 residues. After removal of 0 bases from V and 6 bases from J, the junction contained 12 bases not matched to a gene. Germline CDR1 LNHNV, CDR2 YYDKDF (reference sequence). This CDR3 reads CATSRDLTHRGAAEAFF. The DNA for the CDR3 is TGTGCCACCAGCAGAGATCTAACCCACAGGGGGGCGGCTGAAGCTTTCTTT.

V gene TRBV6-6 combines with J gene TRBJ1-5, with 8 positions matching TRBD1. Germline assignment: CDR1 MNHNY and CDR2 SVGAGI (reference sequence). This CDR3 contains 16 residues. V trimming: 7 bases; J trimming: 2 bases; junction bases outside the gene matches: 10. CDR3 protein: CASKTTGEKGNQPQHF. In DNA form, the CDR3 reads TGTGCCAGCAAAACGACAGGGGAAAAAGGCAATCAGCCCCAGCATTTT.

This CDR3 reads CASSTGTALQETQYF. In DNA form, the CDR3 reads TGTGCCAGTAGTACCGGGACAGCTCTCCAAGAGACCCAGTACTTC. The chain uses TRBV19 and TRBJ2-5, with 7 bases identical to TRBD1. V lost 4 bases, J lost 1 base, and 6 bases stayed unmatched. The CDR3 spans 15 residues. CDR1 is LNHDA, CDR2 SQIVND, per germline (reference sequence). Combining the CDR3 with reference TRBV19 and TRBJ2-5 gives the whole variable domain DGGITQSPKYLFRKEGQNVTLSCEQNLNHDAMYWYRQDPGQGLRLIYYSQIVNDFQKGDIAEGYSVSREKKESFPLTVTSAQKNPTAFYLCASSTGTALQETQYFGPGTRLLVL.

This clone came up once. This chain joins TRBV20-1 and TRBJ1-1; 8 nucleotides agree with TRBD1. The V and J ends lost 3 bases and 0 bases, in that order; junction bases with no gene match: 12. The CDR3 runs to 17 residues. Germline V gives CDR1 DFQATT, CDR2 SNEGSKA (reference sequence). The CDR3 sequence: CSASVPTGDLLNTEAFF. In DNA, the CDR3 is TGCAGTGCTAGTGTTCCGACAGGGGATCTGTTGAACACTGAAGCTTTCTTT.

This chain uses TRBV2 with TRBJ2-7; 8 positions agree with TRBD1. The CDR3 sequence is 14 residues long. Germline V CDR1 and CDR2: SNHLY, FYNNEI. J gave up 3 bases and V 5 bases, and 6 bases lay outside the gene matches. The DNA of the CDR3 is TGTGCCAGCAGTCTAGACAGGGGCTACTACGAGCAGTACGTC. Its translation is CASSLDRGYYEQYV.

The rearrangement uses TRBV2 and TRBJ2-5; maybe TRBD2 (7 bases). The V and J ends lost 4 bases and 4 bases respectively, with 16 bases between them. This CDR3 comprises 15 residues. Germline V gene data show CDR1 as SNHLY and CDR2 as FYNNEI. CDR3 in DNA: TGTGCCAGCAGTGGGTGGGGGGGCCTGCGAGAGACCCAGTACTTC. Translating gives CASSGWGGLRETQYF. The whole variable domain, filled in from reference TRBV2 and TRBJ2-5, reads EPEVTQTPSHQVTQMGQEVILRCVPISNHLYFYWYRQILGQKVEFLVSFYNNEISEKSEIFDDQFSVERPDGSNFTLKIRSTKLEDSAMYFCASSGWGGLRETQYFGPGTRLLVL.

Turning to this clone: The limits of the CDR3 on the DNA are not certain, so only TCRdb's listed CDR3 is given. The chain is built from TRBV12-5 and TRBJ1-3; the table calls TRBD1, which could not be checked here. CDR1 LGHNT and CDR2 FRNRAP come from the germline V gene. Counting both end residues, the CDR3 totals 16 amino acids. The CDR3 spells CASGSGQGVSGNTIYF.

This chain joins TRBV5-1 and TRBJ1-6; 7 nucleotides agree with TRBD1. The CDR3 is 15 amino acids. CDR1 and CDR2 (germline): SGHRS, YFSETQ. V gave up 5 bases and J gave up 7 bases; unmatched junction bases: 9. CDR3 sequence: CASSTEGQSNSPLHF. In nucleotides, the CDR3 is TGCGCCAGCAGTACGGAGGGACAGTCCAATTCACCCCTCCACTTT. The entire variable domain, with the rest obtained from reference TRBV5-1 and TRBJ1-6, is as follows: KAGVTQTPRYLIKTRGQQVTLSCSPISGHRSVSWYQQTPGQGLQFLFEYFSETQRNKGNFPGRFSGRQFSNSRSEMNVSTLELGDSALYLCASSTEGQSNSPLHFGNGTRLTVT.

The CDR3, as DNA: TGTGCCAGCAGCTTCCTACCGATAGAGACCCAGTACTTC. It specifies CASSFLPIETQYF. This sequence joins TRBV5-4 and TRBJ2-5, with D unresolved. The ends were cut back, 2 bases at V and 4 bases at J, with 9 bases in the middle. This CDR3 is built from 13 residues. CDR1 and CDR2 from the germline V gene are SGHNT and YYREEE (reference sequence).

The rearrangement uses TRBV3-1 (or the pseudogene TRBV3-2) and TRBJ1-2; the D is unclear. The length of the CDR3 is 13 residues. Trimming took 0 bases from V and 1 from J, leaving 3 bases between them. Germline V CDR1 and CDR2: LGHDT, YNNKEL (reference sequence). CDR3 sequence reads: CASSQDHNYGYTF. CDR3 DNA sequence: TGTGCCAGCAGCCAAGACCATAACTATGGCTACACCTTC.

This clone was seen only once. This chain uses TRBV3-1 (or the pseudogene TRBV3-2) with TRBJ2-2, with D maybe TRBD2 (5 bases). Trimming removed 4 bases from V and 5 bases from J, with 17 bases in between. The CDR3 has 16 residues. Germline V gene sequence: CDR1 LGHDT, CDR2 YNNKEL (reference sequence). The CDR3 DNA reads as TGTGCCAGCAGCCCCAGAGGGATTTTTTTAACCGGGGAGCTGTTTTTT. It yields the protein CASSPRGIFLTGELFF.

This rearrangement joins TRBV6-5 to TRBJ1-2, with 11 bases that match TRBD1. The ends lost 5 bases at V and 7 bases at J; junction bases unmatched: 9. CDR1 is MNHEY, CDR2 SVGAGI, per germline. This CDR3 region has 15 residues. This CDR3 is CASSLGQGGVGGYTF. DNA of the CDR3: TGTGCCAGCAGTCTGGGACAGGGGGGAGTTGGTGGCTACACCTTC.

V gene TRBV6-5 combines with J gene TRBJ1-5; 8 positions agree with TRBD1. Germline V gene lookup returns CDR1 MNHEY and CDR2 SVGAGI. This CDR3 contains 15 residues. V dropped 7 bases and J dropped 1; count of bases not matched to a gene: 6. CDR3 DNA sequence: TGTGCCAGCATCGACAGGGGATTAAGCAATCAGCCCCAGCATTTT. It specifies CASIDRGLSNQPQHF.

This clone was observed once. The rearrangement links TRBV24-1 to TRBJ2-2; D gene unclear. CDR1 KGHDR and CDR2 SFDVKD come from the germline V gene. V was shortened by 1 base and J by 2 bases, with 10 bases between the two germline ends. There are 16 residues in the CDR3. The CDR3 nucleotides are TGTGCCACCAGTGATTTTCCGGAGCCTAACACCGGGGAGCTGTTTTTT. Translation gives CATSDFPEPNTGELFF.

This clone was seen just once. This chain links TRBV9 with TRBJ2-5, with 11 bases fitting TRBD2. V trimming: 1 base; J trimming: 5 bases; junction bases outside the gene matches: 4. The germline V gene has CDR1 SGDLS and CDR2 YYNGEE. The CDR3 is 15 amino acids. CDR3 residues: CASSVQPSGGETQYF. In DNA form, the CDR3 reads TGTGCCAGCAGCGTACAGCCTAGCGGGGGGGAGACCCAGTACTTC.

V and J are TRBV12-3 or TRBV12-4 and TRBJ2-3; TRBD2 is a possible D gene (7 bases). CDR3 length: 13 residues. The V end was cut by 7 bases, the J end by 10 bases, with 18 bases between. CDR3 DNA: TGTGCCAGCACCATTATCGGGGGGCAAGCGCAGTATTTT. It is translated as CASTIIGGQAQYF.

V usage is TRBV6-5 and J usage is TRBJ2-7, with D possibly being TRBD1 (6 bases). There are 13 residues in the CDR3. Germline values: CDR1 MNHEY, CDR2 SVGAGI. Trimming stripped 6 bases from V and 6 bases from J, with 15 bases between. CDR3 sequence (DNA): TGTGCCAGCAGGGTCACAGGGTTCGGCGAGCAGTACGTC. The encoded protein is CASRVTGFGEQYV.

The chain uses TRBV9 and TRBJ2-1; 7 nucleotides align to TRBD2. The CDR3 length is 14 residues. CDR1 and CDR2 (germline): SGDLS, YYNGEE. The V segment lost 1 base and the J segment 8 bases; nucleotides outside the gene matches: 6. The CDR3: CASSVKGAGDEQFF. In DNA form, the CDR3 reads TGTGCCAGCAGCGTAAAAGGGGCGGGGGATGAGCAGTTCTTC.

The chain links TRBV18 to TRBJ1-1; TRBD1 is a possible D gene (5 bases). CDR1 KGHSH and CDR2 LQKENI come from the germline V gene. V was shortened by 3 bases and J by 2 bases, with 13 bases between the two germline ends. CDR3 length equals 15 residues. CDR3 nucleotides: TGTGCCAGCTCACCCTCGACAGTTAGAAACACTGAAGCTTTCTTT. It encodes CASSPSTVRNTEAFF.

The chain is built from TRBV4-1 and TRBJ1-2; maybe TRBD1 (5 bases). CDR3 length equals 20 residues. Germline V lookup: CDR1 MGHRA, CDR2 YSYEKL. V lost 3 bases, J lost 4 bases, and 30 bases lay in between. The CDR3 DNA reads as TGCGCCAGCAGCCAGAGGGTATACGGGGGGGTGCTAGTTGGTGGCTATGGCTACACCTTC. Translating gives CASSQRVYGGVLVGGYGYTF.

The gene calls are TRBV5-6 and TRBJ1-2; D gene ambiguous. Germline V lookup: CDR1 SGHDT, CDR2 YYEEEE. Trimming shortened V by 0 bases and J by 2 bases, and 11 bases separated the two germline ends. The CDR3 extends over 15 amino acids. Written as DNA, the CDR3 is TGTGCCAGCAGCTTGGTGTCAGGCTGGAACTATGGCTACACCTTC. It specifies CASSLVSGWNYGYTF.

In its sample, this clone was seen a few times. This chain connects TRBV5-1 to TRBJ2-3, with 7 positions matching TRBD2. CDR3 length: 15 amino acids. Germline CDR1 reads SGHRS; CDR2 reads YFSETQ. Trimming took 1 base from V and 4 from J; bases not matched to a gene: 6. CDR3 DNA sequence: TGCGCCAGCAGCTTGTCTGGGACTAACCCAGATACGCAGTATTTT. Translating gives CASSLSGTNPDTQYF.